Shown below are 26 T cell receptor beta chains from a single sample sequenced in a study of PD-L1 blockade in urothelial cancer (dated by TCRdb to 2016 to 2017). The method was the immunoSEQ multiplex PCR assay. TCRdb took this table from immuneACCESS and kept in-frame rearrangements with V and J called. Such tables lack part of the clones; where checked against another copy, unresolved V genes explain under half of the gap, and the rest is unexplained. Present in this sample are roughly 90,000 clones, 90% of which were seen just once. Over 9% of the sample is in the top ten clones. Sequenced material: PBMCs, taken around atezolizumab (anti-PD-L1) treatment. These receptors were obtained from a man aged 55 to 69 with urothelial cancer.

The chain joins TRBV4-1 to TRBJ1-2; 9 nucleotides align to TRBD1. V was pared by 0 bases and J by 7 bases, with 6 bases of the junction left unmatched. In germline, CDR1 is MGHRA, CDR2 YSYEKL. This CDR3 has 15 amino acids. The CDR3 DNA is TGCGCCAGCAGCCAAGATGTTGGGACAGGGATTGGCTACACCTTC. This codes for CASSQDVGTGIGYTF.

The chain has TRBV5-4 and TRBJ2-5; D not resolved. The CDR3 contains 12 residues. The V gene's germline CDR1 is SGHNT and CDR2 YYREEE (reference sequence). The germline V and J ends were trimmed by 8 bases and 2 bases, with 10 bases remaining between them. The CDR3 sequence: CASSRLQETQYF. The CDR3 DNA reads TGTGCCAGTTCACGTCTACAAGAGACCCAGTACTTC.

This chain uses TRBV18 with TRBJ1-4, with a tentative D call TRBD1 (6 bases). V was trimmed by 3 bases and J by 7 bases, leaving 12 bases between them. The CDR3 loop spans 14 amino acids. Germline assignment: CDR1 KGHSH and CDR2 LQKENI. The CDR3 nucleotides are TGTGCCAGCTCACCGGCAGGGGAGGGTGAAAAACTGTTTTTT. It encodes CASSPAGEGEKLFF.

The chain is built from TRBV28 and TRBJ1-1, with a weak D call TRBD1 (5 bases). This CDR3 has 15 residues. V lost 2 bases, J lost 7 bases, and 17 bases lay in between. Germline V gives CDR1 MDHEN, CDR2 SYDVKM. CDR3 region: CASSLPQGGKGEAFF. The CDR3 DNA reads TGTGCCAGCAGTTTACCGCAGGGAGGTAAGGGTGAAGCTTTCTTT.

This clone has a handful of counts. This chain joins TRBV7-2 and TRBJ2-7; 10 bases agree with TRBD1. The CDR3 loop spans 14 amino acids. V dropped 3 bases and J dropped 4; count of bases not matched to a gene: 3. Germline V gene data show CDR1 as SGHTA and CDR2 as FQGNSA. The CDR3 DNA is TGTGCCAGCAGCTTCCGACAGGGGGCTTACGAGCAGTACTTC. Its translation: CASSFRQGAYEQYF.

V is TRBV4-2 and J is TRBJ2-3, with a possible D match to TRBD1 (5 bases). V lost 1 base to trimming and J lost 4 bases, with 9 bases between them. The length of the CDR3 is 14 residues. The germline V gene encodes CDR1 LGHNA and CDR2 YNFKEQ. CDR3 loop: CASSQGQGPDTQYF. CDR3 DNA: TGTGCCAGCAGCCAAGGGCAGGGCCCAGATACGCAGTATTTT.

This clone turned up a few times. The rearrangement joins TRBV9 to TRBJ1-1; TRBD1 aligns across 8 bases. The V segment lost 4 bases and the J segment 5 bases; nucleotides outside the gene matches: 7. From germline, CDR1 is SGDLS and CDR2 YYNGEE. CDR3 size: 14 residues. The CDR3 protein is CASSFGQGWTEAFF. CDR3 sequence (DNA): TGTGCCAGCAGCTTCGGACAGGGATGGACTGAAGCTTTCTTT.

The chain carries TRBV4-1 and TRBJ2-4; D is undetermined. Germline V gene data show CDR1 as MGHRA and CDR2 as YSYEKL. Deletions cut 3 bases from V and 0 bases from J, with 18 bases between. The CDR3 runs 18 residues. This chain's CDR3 is CASSQAAQAMLAKNIQYF. In nucleotides, the CDR3 is TGCGCCAGCAGCCAGGCCGCCCAGGCCATGCTAGCCAAAAACATTCAGTACTTC.

The gene calls are TRBV19 and TRBJ2-3; 7 bases map to TRBD2. V gave up 4 bases and J gave up 6 bases; unmatched junction bases: 10. This CDR3 is built from 15 residues. Per germline, CDR1 LNHDA and CDR2 SQIVND (reference sequence). In DNA form, the CDR3 reads TGTGCCAGTAGTACCTCTAGCGGTCTGGGGGATACGCAGTATTTT. Translating gives CASSTSSGLGDTQYF.

The chain uses TRBV19 and TRBJ2-1; 8 nucleotides match TRBD2. The CDR3 is 14 amino acids. Germline V gene sequence: CDR1 LNHDA, CDR2 SQIVND (reference sequence). Unmatched junction bases numbered 7, after V lost 7 bases and J lost 5 bases. This CDR3 is CASKQRGMNNEQFF. DNA for the CDR3: TGTGCCAGTAAACAGCGGGGGATGAACAATGAGCAGTTCTTC.

V and J are TRBV30 and TRBJ1-2; D is ambiguous. The V gene's germline CDR1 is GTSNPN and CDR2 SVGIG (reference sequence). The CDR3 runs to 13 residues. Trimming took off 5 bases at V and 2 bases at J, with 12 bases between the two ends. The DNA for the CDR3 is TGTGCCTGGTCTTCCAGGCCCAACTATGGCTACACCTTC. Protein product: CAWSSRPNYGYTF.

This chain connects TRBV6-1 to TRBJ1-2, with 8 nucleotides matching TRBD1. The trim removed 6 bases at V and 6 bases at J, leaving 6 bases unmatched. CDR3 length: 13 residues. Germline V CDR1 and CDR2: MNHNS, SASEGT. The CDR3 loop reads CASSPGQADGYTF. The CDR3, as DNA: TGTGCCAGCAGCCCGGGACAGGCGGATGGCTACACCTTC.

The V and J genes are TRBV5-1 and TRBJ2-7; TRBD1 matches 8 bases. V shed 6 bases, J shed 0 bases, and the junction held 2 bases outside the gene matches. The CDR3 is 13 amino acids. Germline V CDR1 and CDR2: SGHRS, YFSETQ. For the CDR3, the DNA is TGCGCCAGCAAAACAGGGGGCTCCTACGAGCAGTACTTC. Translated: CASKTGGSYEQYF.

This chain links TRBV30 with TRBJ1-5; tentatively, D is TRBD1 (5 bases). Germline CDR1 GTSNPN, CDR2 SVGIG (reference sequence). V was shortened by 2 bases and J by 4 bases, with 12 bases between the two germline ends. The CDR3 has 14 residues. CDR3 coding DNA: TGTGCCTGGAGTACTAACAGGTTTAATCAGCCCCAGCATTTT. This sequence encodes CAWSTNRFNQPQHF.

The gene calls are TRBV28 and TRBJ2-2; 10 bases line up with TRBD2. The CDR3 is 17 amino acids. V trimming: 3 bases; J trimming: 5 bases; junction bases outside the gene matches: 9. CDR1 and CDR2 from the germline V gene are MDHEN and SYDVKM. The CDR3: CASSLRSGRAATGELFF. The CDR3 bases are TGTGCCAGCAGTTTGCGGAGCGGGAGGGCTGCGACCGGGGAGCTGTTTTTT.

The chain is built from TRBV30 and TRBJ2-2; unclear D gene. Germline V gene sequence: CDR1 GTSNPN, CDR2 SVGIG (reference sequence). The CDR3 extends over 12 amino acids. Trimming took off 0 bases at V and 6 bases at J, with 5 bases between the two ends. The chain's CDR3 is CAWSVLAGELFF. The CDR3 DNA is TGTGCCTGGAGTGTATTAGCCGGGGAGCTGTTTTTT.

The V and J genes are TRBV10-2 and TRBJ2-5, with TRBD1 identical over 8 bases. V was clipped by 5 bases and J by 1 base; unmatched bases: 6. The CDR3 has 15 amino acids. CDR1 is WSHSY and CDR2 is SAAADI in the germline V gene. The CDR3 DNA is TGCGCCAGCAGTCCAAGGACAGGGCCCCAAGAGACCCAGTACTTC. Its protein product is CASSPRTGPQETQYF.

V is TRBV6-5 and J is TRBJ1-1; TRBD1 matches at 7 bases. In germline, CDR1 is MNHEY, CDR2 SVGAGI. Trimming removed 6 bases from V and 1 base from J; junction bases left unmatched: 2. The CDR3 length is 13 residues. The CDR3 reads CASRRQGNTEAFF. CDR3 nucleotide sequence: TGTGCCAGCAGGAGACAGGGGAACACTGAAGCTTTCTTT.

The chain uses TRBV10-2 and TRBJ2-5; TRBD1 agrees at 8 bases. CDR1 WSHSY and CDR2 SAAADI come from the germline V gene. The CDR3 contains 15 residues. The ends lost 0 bases at V and 5 bases at J; junction bases unmatched: 5. The CDR3 is CASSESRTGLETQYF. DNA for the CDR3: TGCGCCAGCAGTGAGTCTAGGACAGGGCTCGAGACCCAGTACTTC.

The genes are TRBV6-6 and TRBJ2-7, with a possible D match to TRBD2 (6 bases). V was trimmed by 6 bases and J by 2 bases, leaving 11 bases between them. The V gene's germline CDR1 is MNHNY and CDR2 SVGAGI (reference sequence). The CDR3 is made up of 13 amino acids. CDR3 bases: TGTGCCAGCAGCCACGGGAGTCCCTACGAGCAGTACTTC. Its translation is CASSHGSPYEQYF.

The genes are TRBV28 and TRBJ2-7, with D possibly TRBD2 on 5 matching bases. The germline V gene has CDR1 MDHEN and CDR2 SYDVKM. The CDR3 has 15 amino acids. Trimming took 5 bases from V and 4 from J, leaving 18 bases between them. The CDR3 DNA is TGTGCCAGCAGTGCCCAGGTTAGCGCCTTATACGAGCAGTACTTC. Its protein product is CASSAQVSALYEQYF. The full variable domain, with the rest looked up from reference TRBV28 and TRBJ2-7, is DVKVTQSSRYLVKRTGEKVFLECVQDMDHENMFWYRQDPGLGLRLIYFSYDVKMKEKGDIPEGYSVSREKKERFSLILESASTNQTSMYLCASSAQVSALYEQYFGPGTRLTVT.

The rearrangement links TRBV7-3 to TRBJ1-2; 8 nucleotides agree with TRBD1. The CDR3 contains 14 residues. In germline, CDR1 is SGHTA, CDR2 FQGTGA. Trimming cost V 2 bases and J 8 bases; bases outside gene matches: 7. The CDR3 loop reads CASSLAQGAPGYTF. For the CDR3, the DNA is TGTGCCAGCAGCTTAGCCCAGGGGGCGCCCGGCTACACCTTC.

The chain employs TRBV11-2 and TRBJ2-2; D perhaps matches TRBD1 (6 bases). The CDR3 sequence is 15 residues long. V lost 8 bases and J lost 4, with 17 bases in between. Germline lookup yields CDR1 SGHAT and CDR2 FQNNGV. The CDR3 bases are TGTGCCAGCGGGTCGGGACACAAAAGCACCGGGGAGCTGTTTTTT. This translates into CASGSGHKSTGELFF.

V gene TRBV9 combines with J gene TRBJ2-3, with 12 bases that match TRBD2. The CDR3 consists of 15 residues. The V segment lost 3 bases and the J segment 4 bases; nucleotides outside the gene matches: 3. Looked up from germline, CDR1 is SGDLS and CDR2 is YYNGEE. CDR3: CASSASGRAADTQYF. The CDR3 bases are TGTGCCAGCAGCGCTAGCGGGAGGGCGGCAGATACGCAGTATTTT.

The chain joins TRBV5-6 to TRBJ2-7; TRBD1 might be the D (6 bases). Germline CDR1 is SGHDT and CDR2 is YYEEEE. The CDR3 is made up of 15 amino acids. Deletions cut 3 bases from V and 1 base from J, with 14 bases between. CDR3 loop: CASSSRTALSYEQYF. CDR3 nucleotide sequence: TGTGCCAGCAGCTCTCGGACAGCGTTATCCTACGAGCAGTACTTC. The entire variable domain, with the rest obtained from reference TRBV5-6 and TRBJ2-7, is as follows: DAGVTQSPTHLIKTRGQQVTLRCSPKSGHDTVSWYQQALGQGPQFIFQYYEEEERQRGNFPDRFSGHQFPNYSSELNVNALLLGDSALYLCASSSRTALSYEQYFGPGTRLTVT.

This chain connects TRBV7-3 to TRBJ2-1, with TRBD2 matching over 8 bases. V was clipped by 5 bases and J by 0 bases; unmatched bases: 3. The V gene's germline CDR1 is SGHTA and CDR2 FQGTGA. The CDR3 length is 15 residues. DNA for the CDR3: TGTGCCAGCAGCAGAGCGGGGGTCTCCTACAATGAGCAGTTCTTC. It translates to CASSRAGVSYNEQFF.